The 28 T cell receptor beta chains below come from one sample, sequenced in a study of blood T cell repertoires in COVID-19. Produced via immunoSEQ multiplex PCR; TCRdb's table is partial and in-frame only. Of 200,000 to 250,000 clones listed, about 82% are singletons. The sample was peripheral blood. The origin of the receptors is a woman aged 55 to 70 with active or convalescent COVID-19.

The chain joins TRBV19 to TRBJ1-1; D is unresolved. Germline CDR1 LNHDA, CDR2 SQIVND (reference sequence). V shed 3 bases and J shed 0 bases, with 8 bases lying between them. The length of the CDR3 is 14 residues. The CDR3 here is CASSIISVNTEAFF. The CDR3 DNA reads as TGTGCCAGTAGTATTATCTCCGTGAACACTGAAGCTTTCTTT.

This clone has just one count. V is TRBV5-4 and J is TRBJ2-1, with a possible D match to TRBD2 (6 bases). Germline CDR1 reads SGHNT; CDR2 reads YYREEE (reference sequence). The CDR3 is 13 amino acids. With 3 bases removed from V and 6 bases from J, the gap between germline ends came to 10 bases. The CDR3 sequence: CASSSGTSNEQFF. DNA of the CDR3: TGTGCCAGCAGCTCCGGGACTTCCAATGAGCAGTTCTTC.

The sample holds a few counts of this clone. The chain recombines TRBV10-1 with TRBJ2-7; tentatively, D is TRBD1 (6 bases). Trimming cost V 5 bases and J 1 base, with 9 bases left between them. Germline CDR1 and CDR2: WNHNN and SYGVQD (reference sequence). The CDR3 covers 13 residues. The CDR3 reads CASSSGQSYEQYF. The DNA of the CDR3 is TGCGCCAGCAGTTCAGGACAGTCCTACGAGCAGTACTTC.

Written as DNA, the CDR3 is TGTGCCAGCAGCGCCCAGCCCCTCGGACTGATCTCTGGAAACACCATATATTTT. It yields the protein CASSAQPLGLISGNTIYF. This rearrangement joins TRBV9 to TRBJ1-3; D is unresolved. V was pared by 3 bases and J by 0 bases, with 19 bases between. The CDR3 runs 18 residues. Germline lookup yields CDR1 SGDLS and CDR2 YYNGEE.

The chain uses TRBV13 and TRBJ2-7, with 10 bases identical to TRBD1. This CDR3 is built from 15 residues. Germline V gene sequence: CDR1 PRHDT, CDR2 FYEKMQ (reference sequence). J gave up 3 bases and V 4 bases, and 6 bases lay outside the gene matches. This CDR3 is CASSSGGQGNYEQYF. The CDR3 DNA sequence: TGTGCCAGCAGCTCGGGGGGACAGGGGAACTACGAGCAGTACTTC.

This clone was picked up one time. This sequence joins TRBV28 and TRBJ1-5; D unclear. This CDR3 has 16 residues. In germline, CDR1 is MDHEN, CDR2 SYDVKM. V lost 7 bases to trimming and J lost 1 base, with 17 bases between them. The CDR3 region has the DNA TGTGCCAGCACCCAAAGGAGGGTAGGAAGCAATCAGCCCCAGCATTTT. This sequence encodes CASTQRRVGSNQPQHF.

The CDR3 bases are TGTGCCAGCAGCGGTGGGACTAGCGGGGGGGAAGCCTACGAGCAGTACGTC. It specifies CASSGGTSGGEAYEQYV. This chain joins TRBV3-1 (or the pseudogene TRBV3-2) and TRBJ2-7, with 16 bases fitting TRBD2. Looked up from germline, CDR1 is LGHDT and CDR2 is YNNKEL (reference sequence). This CDR3 is 17 amino acids long. The J segment lost 2 bases and the V segment lost 5 bases, leaving 6 bases of the junction unmatched.

This clone has just one count. V usage is TRBV6-2 or TRBV6-3 and J usage is TRBJ2-1, with 7 bases that match TRBD1. The CDR3 contains 16 residues. V dropped 0 bases and J dropped 4; count of bases not matched to a gene: 6. CDR1 MNHEY and CDR2 SVGEGT come from the germline V gene. As DNA, the CDR3 is TGTGCCAGCAGTTACTCCCCCGACAGGGCATACAATGAGCAGTTCTTC. Encoded protein: CASSYSPDRAYNEQFF.

The genes are TRBV9 and TRBJ2-1; TRBD2 matches 13 bases. The CDR3 runs to 17 residues. The J segment lost 6 bases and the V segment lost 0 bases, leaving 6 bases of the junction unmatched. The germline CDR1 and CDR2 sequences are SGDLS and YYNGEE. The CDR3 region is CASSVASLAGGGNEQFF. The CDR3 DNA reads as TGTGCCAGCAGCGTAGCGTCACTAGCGGGAGGGGGCAATGAGCAGTTCTTC.

The chain employs TRBV19 and TRBJ2-7, with 9 bases fitting TRBD1. CDR1 is LNHDA, CDR2 SQIVND, per germline (reference sequence). V was pared by 5 bases and J by 5 bases, with 7 bases of the junction left unmatched. CDR3 size: 14 residues. The CDR3 DNA sequence: TGTGCCAGTAGTTCGCCGGGACAGGGAAACGAGCAGTACTTC. It translates to CASSSPGQGNEQYF.

This clone showed up just a few times. The CDR3 spells CASSPPSARRNEQFF. CDR3 sequence (DNA): TGTGCCAGCTCACCTCCAAGTGCCCGCCGGAATGAGCAGTTCTTC. This rearrangement joins TRBV18 to TRBJ2-1; D is ambiguous. The CDR3 extends over 15 amino acids. Germline CDR1 reads KGHSH; CDR2 reads LQKENI. Trimming pared 3 bases from V and 7 bases from J, leaving 16 bases between.

The chain combines TRBV6-5 with TRBJ2-7; possibly TRBD1 for D (6 bases). This CDR3 comprises 11 residues. The germline gives CDR1 MNHEY, CDR2 SVGAGI. V shed 8 bases and J shed 3 bases, with 8 bases lying between them. In nucleotides, the CDR3 is TGTGCCAGCGGGGGCATCTACGAGCAGTACTTC. Its translation: CASGGIYEQYF.

The J gene is TRBJ2-2, the V gene TRBV4-2; D unresolved. Trimming removed 0 bases at V and 0 bases at J, with 8 bases between. The germline CDR1 and CDR2 sequences are LGHNA and YNFKEQ. The CDR3 runs to 16 residues. The CDR3 DNA is TGTGCCAGCAGCCAAGAGGCAGGTGCGAACACCGGGGAGCTGTTTTTT. Translating it yields CASSQEAGANTGELFF.

V is TRBV19 and J is TRBJ1-6, with a tentative D call TRBD1 (5 bases). This CDR3 is built from 13 residues. Trimming removed 10 bases from V and 10 bases from J, with 17 bases in between. Germline lookup yields CDR1 LNHDA and CDR2 SQIVND (reference sequence). The CDR3 reads CATSQGNDSPLHF. The CDR3 DNA reads as TGTGCCACCTCTCAGGGAAACGACTCACCCCTCCACTTT.

This sequence joins TRBV5-4 and TRBJ2-1; TRBD2 matches 13 bases. CDR1 is SGHNT and CDR2 is YYREEE in the germline V gene (reference sequence). The V and J ends lost 1 base and 13 bases, in that order; junction bases with no gene match: 8. This CDR3 has 15 amino acids. CDR3 sequence reads: CASSLTSGRADRQFF. DNA of the CDR3: TGTGCCAGCAGCTTGACTAGCGGGAGGGCCGACCGACAGTTCTTC.

This clone has more than one count but fewer than ten. The chain carries TRBV6-6 and TRBJ1-1; the D is unclear. CDR1 is MNHNY and CDR2 is SVGAGI in the germline V gene (reference sequence). The CDR3 is 13 amino acids. Trimming shortened V by 4 bases and J by 0 bases, and 6 bases separated the two germline ends. The CDR3 bases are TGTGCCAGCAGTTTTTCTATGAACACTGAAGCTTTCTTT. This translates into CASSFSMNTEAFF.

This sequence joins TRBV10-3 and TRBJ1-3; 8 bases line up with TRBD1. Germline V gene lookup returns CDR1 ENHRY and CDR2 SYGVKD. Trimming took 5 bases from V and 0 from J; bases not matched to a gene: 6. CDR3 length: 16 amino acids. The CDR3 here is CAISNGQGRSGNTIYF. The CDR3 nucleotides read TGTGCCATCAGTAACGGACAGGGACGCTCTGGAAACACCATATATTTT.

V and J are TRBV5-6 and TRBJ1-2; D is uncertain. The CDR3 consists of 13 residues. Germline V gene lookup returns CDR1 SGHDT and CDR2 YYEEEE. V gave up 1 base and J gave up 7 bases, with 11 bases separating them. CDR3 residues: CASSLMAAPGYTF. CDR3 nucleotides: TGTGCCAGCAGCTTGATGGCTGCCCCTGGCTACACCTTC.

V is TRBV3-1 (or the pseudogene TRBV3-2) and J is TRBJ1-2; the D gene is possibly TRBD1 (6 bases). Looked up from germline, CDR1 is LGHDT and CDR2 is YNNKEL (reference sequence). Trimming left V 0 bases short and J 0 bases short, with 11 bases between. The CDR3 totals 16 residues. CDR3 region: CASSQDIQGPNYGYTF. The CDR3 DNA is TGTGCCAGCAGCCAAGATATACAGGGACCTAACTATGGCTACACCTTC.

This chain uses TRBV19 with TRBJ1-5, with D possibly TRBD1 on 5 matching bases. Germline assignment: CDR1 LNHDA and CDR2 SQIVND (reference sequence). This CDR3 has 14 residues. V lost 3 bases to trimming and J lost 7 bases, with 13 bases between them. This chain's CDR3 is CASSILQEGQPQHF. The CDR3 region has the DNA TGTGCCAGTAGTATCCTACAGGAGGGGCAGCCCCAGCATTTT.

V gene TRBV5-6 combines with J gene TRBJ2-3, with D perhaps TRBD2 (6 bases). Germline V CDR1 and CDR2: SGHDT, YYEEEE. Trimming removed 2 bases at V and 5 bases at J, with 12 bases between. The CDR3 sequence is 14 residues long. CDR3: CASSFGDSVDTQYF. The CDR3 nucleotides read TGTGCCAGCAGCTTTGGGGACTCAGTAGATACGCAGTATTTT.

This chain links TRBV30 with TRBJ2-7, with 8 bases aligning to TRBD1. Per germline, CDR1 GTSNPN and CDR2 SVGIG (reference sequence). V shed 4 bases, J shed 6 bases, and the junction held 8 bases outside the gene matches. The CDR3 extends over 13 amino acids. CDR3 sequence (DNA): TGTGCCTGGATGGCAGGGGGCACGGCCGAGCAGTACGTC. Its translation is CAWMAGGTAEQYV.

The chain combines TRBV2 with TRBJ2-3, with D perhaps TRBD2 (6 bases). Trimming stripped 4 bases from V and 5 bases from J, with 13 bases between. This CDR3 has 14 amino acids. Germline V CDR1 and CDR2: SNHLY, FYNNEI. The DNA of the CDR3 is TGTGCCAGCAGTGGGTCTAGCGAAATAGATACGCAGTATTTT. The encoded protein is CASSGSSEIDTQYF.

The genes are TRBV7-2 and TRBJ2-1, with 8 positions matching TRBD2. Per germline, CDR1 SGHTA and CDR2 FQGNSA. The junction had 11 bases not matched to a gene; V was cut back by 4 bases and J by 0 bases. The CDR3 extends over 18 amino acids. The chain's CDR3 is CASSWASGGYSSYNEQFF. The CDR3 nucleotides read TGTGCCAGCAGCTGGGCCAGCGGGGGCTACAGCTCCTACAATGAGCAGTTCTTC. Full variable domain (outside the CDR3, taken from reference TRBV7-2 and TRBJ2-1): GAGVSQSPSNKVTEKGKDVELRCDPISGHTALYWYRQSLGQGLEFLIYFQGNSAPDKSGLPSDRFSAERTGGSVSTLTIQRTQQEDSAVYLCASSWASGGYSSYNEQFFGPGTRLTVL.

CDR3 sequence reads: CASIRDRGVSQPQHF. As DNA, the CDR3 is TGTGCCAGCATCCGGGACAGGGGAGTTAGTCAGCCCCAGCATTTT. The chain employs TRBV6-5 and TRBJ1-5; 10 positions agree with TRBD1. CDR3 length equals 15 residues. Germline assignment: CDR1 MNHEY and CDR2 SVGAGI. V lost 7 bases to trimming and J lost 6 bases; unmatched junction nucleotides: 9.

The chain has TRBV3-1 (or the pseudogene TRBV3-2) and TRBJ2-3; possible D gene TRBD1, 6 bases. CDR3 length equals 11 residues. V was pared by 5 bases and J by 11 bases, with 11 bases between. Germline V lookup: CDR1 LGHDT, CDR2 YNNKEL (reference sequence). The CDR3 DNA is TGTGCCAGCAGCTACGGACAGAGGCAGTATTTT. It specifies CASSYGQRQYF.

V usage is TRBV3-1 (or the pseudogene TRBV3-2) and J usage is TRBJ2-1, with 10 bases that match TRBD1. This CDR3 is 15 amino acids long. The V gene end was trimmed by 1 base and the J gene end by 8 bases; junction bases not matched to a gene: 5. Germline CDR1 reads LGHDT; CDR2 reads YNNKEL (reference sequence). CDR3: CASSQVDRGLDEQFF. CDR3 sequence (DNA): TGTGCCAGCAGCCAAGTCGACAGGGGGCTCGATGAGCAGTTCTTC.

CDR3 region: CASSARTGWGNQPQHF. In DNA, the CDR3 is TGTGCCAGCAGTGCGAGGACAGGTTGGGGGAATCAGCCCCAGCATTTT. The chain couples TRBV6-1 to TRBJ1-5, with TRBD1 identical over 7 bases. The CDR3 is 16 residues long. Per germline, CDR1 MNHNS and CDR2 SASEGT. V trimming: 4 bases; J trimming: 4 bases; junction bases outside the gene matches: 10.